This entry features one T cell receptor beta chain sequence. The germline CDR1 and CDR2 sequences are SNHLY and FYNNEI. The CDR3 totals 11 residues. Deletions cut 5 bases from V and 2 bases from J, with 3 bases between. The sample belongs to a study of blood T cell repertoires in COVID-19. Looking at the study overall: From the United States, Italy and Spain came samples of acute and convalescent COVID-19. Sources were T cells, B-cell-depleted T cells, or PBMCs; the material itself was cDNA or gDNA.

The Seattle patients, enrolled during active infection, were followed longitudinally. The protocol was immunoSEQ multiplex PCR, while the TCRdb copy is restricted to in-frame clones and leaves out a portion. The table lists fewer than 200,000 clones, more than 80% of them singletons. J is TRBJ1-1 and V is TRBV2; no firm D call. Sequencing was performed on peripheral blood. The origin of this receptor is a woman older than 75 with COVID-19, enrolled during active disease. CDR3 loop: CASSLNTEAFF. The CDR3 DNA is TGTGCCAGCAGTCTCAACACTGAAGCTTTCTTT.